Listed below are T cell receptor beta chains from one sample, sequenced in a study of blood T cells in healthy people across ages. TCRdb re-derived calls from the 5' RACE reads in MiXCR, one entry per CDR3 protein. The sample lists around 900,000 distinct CDR3 sequences, just over 50% occurring once. The sequencing sample was made of blood. These TCRs come from a woman in her sixties or seventies in good health. CDR3s include the opening cysteine and the closing phenylalanine or tryptophan. D genes are given only for firm matches. Clone size is stated in some rows and not others, as once, few, many or a class when expanded.

clone_size	j_call	cdr3_length	d_call	v_call	cdr3_aa	cdr3_nt
few	TRBJ2-5	14	-	TRBV9	CASSLSRAQETQYF	TGTGCCAGCAGTTTAAGCAGGGCCCAAGAGACCCAGTACTTC
few	TRBJ2-7	14	TRBD2	TRBV20-1	CSAKVAGGDHEQYF	TGCAGTGCTAAGGTGGCGGGAGGGGACCACGAGCAGTACTTC
-	TRBJ2-7	13	-	TRBV24-1	CATSDSPHYEQYF	TGTGCCACCAGTGATTCCCCCCACTACGAGCAGTACTTC
-	TRBJ2-3	20	TRBD2	TRBV10-3	CAISESLAGGPGSNTDTQYF	TGTGCCATCAGTGAGTCGCTAGCGGGAGGGCCGGGCTCTAACACAGATACGCAGTATTTT
few	TRBJ2-7	15	-	TRBV29-1	CSVEGEMSSYNEQYF	TGCAGCGTTGAAGGGGAGATGAGCTCCTACAATGAGCAGTACTTC
-	TRBJ2-1	15	TRBD2	TRBV15	CATSRVLADYNEQFF	TGTGCCACCAGCAGAGTACTAGCGGACTACAATGAGCAGTTCTTC
-	TRBJ2-7	13	-	TRBV25-1	CASSDSLRNEQYF	TGTGCCAGCAGTGATAGTCTCAGAAATGAGCAGTACTTC
once	TRBJ2-5	13	-	TRBV28	CASIEGDRKTQYF	TGTGCCAGCATAGAGGGGGATAGGAAGACCCAGTACTTC
-	TRBJ2-7	12	-	TRBV29-1	CSVEVIGGEQYF	TGCAGCGTTGAAGTAATAGGGGGCGAGCAGTACTTC
-	TRBJ1-2	13	-	TRBV4-2	CASNLKGGPGYTF	TGTGCCAGCAACTTAAAAGGAGGGCCTGGCTACACCTTC
-	TRBJ2-4	14	-	TRBV11-1	CASGEGTDQNIQYF	TGTGCCAGCGGAGAAGGGACCGACCAAAACATTCAGTACTTC
once	TRBJ2-1	14	TRBD2	TRBV20-1	CSAPTSGTYNEQFF	TGCAGTGCGCCAACTAGCGGAACCTACAATGAGCAGTTCTTC
-	TRBJ2-5	13	-	TRBV6-5	CASSYSSFETQYF	TGTGCCAGCAGTTACTCCTCCTTTGAGACCCAGTACTTC
-	TRBJ2-7	14	-	TRBV9	CASSVDRTSYEQYF	TGTGCCAGCAGCGTAGACAGGACGTCCTACGAGCAGTACTTC